This is a list of T cell receptor beta chains from one sample in a study of cytomegalovirus exposure and HLA in healthy donors. TCRdb keeps only in-frame clones here, not all; method: immunoSEQ multiplex PCR. The sample has fewer than 200,000 clones; around 80% are singletons. Sequencing was done on a sample of PBMCs. Receptors were obtained from a woman aged 25 to 39 in good health and CMV-seronegative. The CDR3 runs from the conserved cysteine through the conserved F or W. D genes are given only for firm matches. Clone sizes are given selectively: once, few, many, or a class where the clone is expanded.

>TRBV25-1|NA|TRBJ2-7|NA
TGTGCCAGCAGCGACAATGTACTCCGGGACAACAACTACGAGCAGTACTTC
CASSDNVLRDNNYEQYF
>TRBV7-2|TRBD2|TRBJ2-3|NA
TGTGCCAGCAGCTACTCACTAGCGGGAGGAGTCAGCACAGATACGCAGTATTTT
CASSYSLAGGVSTDTQYF
>TRBV7-9|TRBD2|TRBJ2-7|NA
TGTGCCAGCGAAAGAGTCCCGGGGGGCGAGCAGTACTTC
CASERVPGGEQYF
>TRBV7-8|NA|TRBJ2-3|NA
TGTGCCAGCAGCTTACTCCCCTCGGGAGTGGGTACAGATACGCAGTATTTT
CASSLLPSGVGTDTQYF
>TRBV2|NA|TRBJ2-7|few
TGTGCCAGCAGTGAAGCGGGTCACAGATATTCCTACGAGCAGTACTTC
CASSEAGHRYSYEQYF
>TRBV7-9|NA|TRBJ2-7|NA
TGTGCCAGCTCCACTAGGCTCGGCGAGCAGTACTTC
CASSTRLGEQYF
>TRBV5-5|NA|TRBJ1-4|NA
TGTGCCAGCAGCTTCGGGGCAACTAATGAAAAACTGTTTTTT
CASSFGATNEKLFF
>TRBV7-9|NA|TRBJ1-1|NA
TGTTCCAGCAGCGCTCTCGCGCCTGAAGCTTTCTTT
CSSSALAPEAFF
>TRBV29-1|TRBD1|TRBJ2-1|NA
TGCAGCGTCCCCGGGACAGGTTACAATGAGCAGTTCTTC
CSVPGTGYNEQFF
>TRBV11-2|NA|TRBJ2-1|NA
TGTGCCAGCAGCGGACCCCTAGCTGTCGCCTACAATGAGCAGTTCTTC
CASSGPLAVAYNEQFF
>TRBV7-8|NA|TRBJ1-2|NA
TGTGCCAGCAGCTTAGGGCCAGGGTCCTATGGCTACACCTTC
CASSLGPGSYGYTF
>TRBV21-1|NA|TRBJ2-1|NA
TGTGCCACACTCCGAGAGAGCTCCTACAATGAGCAGTTCTTC
CATLRESSYNEQFF
>TRBV7-8|TRBD1|TRBJ2-5|NA
TGTGCCAGCAGCTCCGGGACAGGTTTGGGGGAGACCCAGTACTTC
CASSSGTGLGETQYF